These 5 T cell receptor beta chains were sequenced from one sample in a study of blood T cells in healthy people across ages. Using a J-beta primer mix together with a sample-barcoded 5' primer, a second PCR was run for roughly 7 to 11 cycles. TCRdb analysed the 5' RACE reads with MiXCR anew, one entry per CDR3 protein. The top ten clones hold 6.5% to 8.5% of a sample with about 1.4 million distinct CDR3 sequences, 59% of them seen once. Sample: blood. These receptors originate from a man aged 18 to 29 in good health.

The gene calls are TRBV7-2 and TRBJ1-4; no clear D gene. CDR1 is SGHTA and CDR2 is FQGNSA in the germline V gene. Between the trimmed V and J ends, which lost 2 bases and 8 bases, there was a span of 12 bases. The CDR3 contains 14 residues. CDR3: CASSLLGYSEKLFF. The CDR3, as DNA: TGTGCCAGCAGCTTATTGGGGTATAGCGAAAAACTGTTTTTT.

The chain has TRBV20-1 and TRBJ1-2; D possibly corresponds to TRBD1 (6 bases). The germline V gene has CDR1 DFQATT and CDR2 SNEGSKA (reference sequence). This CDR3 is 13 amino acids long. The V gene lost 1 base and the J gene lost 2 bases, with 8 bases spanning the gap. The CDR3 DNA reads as TGCAGTGCTAGAGGCAGGGGAAACTATGGCTACACCTTC. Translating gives CSARGRGNYGYTF.

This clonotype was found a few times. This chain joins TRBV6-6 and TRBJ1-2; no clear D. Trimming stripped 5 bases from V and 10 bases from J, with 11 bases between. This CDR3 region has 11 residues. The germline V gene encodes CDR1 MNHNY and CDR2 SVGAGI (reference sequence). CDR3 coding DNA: TGTGCCAGCAGTAGCGACATGTCCTACACCTTC. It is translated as CASSSDMSYTF.

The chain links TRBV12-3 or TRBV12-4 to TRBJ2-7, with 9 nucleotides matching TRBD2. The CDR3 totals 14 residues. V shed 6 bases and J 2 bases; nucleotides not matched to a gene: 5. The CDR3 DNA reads TGTGCCAGCAGGCCTAGCGGGGCCGCCTACGAGCAGTACTTC. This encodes CASRPSGAAYEQYF.

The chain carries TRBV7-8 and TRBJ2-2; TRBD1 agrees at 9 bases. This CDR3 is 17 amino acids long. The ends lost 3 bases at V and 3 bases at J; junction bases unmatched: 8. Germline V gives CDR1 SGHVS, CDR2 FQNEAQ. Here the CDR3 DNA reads TGTGCCAGCAGCTTCCCGACAGGGGGTGGGGACACCGGGGAGCTGTTTTTT. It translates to CASSFPTGGGDTGELFF.